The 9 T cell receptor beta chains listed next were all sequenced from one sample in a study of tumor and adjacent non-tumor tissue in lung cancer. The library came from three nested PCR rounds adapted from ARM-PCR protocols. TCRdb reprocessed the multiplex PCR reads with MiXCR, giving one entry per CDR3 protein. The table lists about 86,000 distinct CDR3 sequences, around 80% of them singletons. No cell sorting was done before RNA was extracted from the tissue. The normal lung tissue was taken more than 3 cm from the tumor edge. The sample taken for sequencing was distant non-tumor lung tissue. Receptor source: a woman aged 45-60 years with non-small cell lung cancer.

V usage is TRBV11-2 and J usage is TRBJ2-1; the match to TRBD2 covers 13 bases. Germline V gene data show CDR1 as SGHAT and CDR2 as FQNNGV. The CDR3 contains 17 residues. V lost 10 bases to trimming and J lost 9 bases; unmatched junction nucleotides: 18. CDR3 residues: CAISLRVTSGRASEQFF. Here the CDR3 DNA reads TGTGCCATCAGTTTACGGGTTACTAGCGGGAGGGCCAGTGAGCAGTTCTTC. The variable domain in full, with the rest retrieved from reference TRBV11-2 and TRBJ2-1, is EAGVAQSPRYKIIEKRQSVAFWCNPISGHATLYWYQQILGQGPKLLIQFQNNGVVDDSQLPKDRFSAERLKGVDSTLKIQPAKLEDSAVYLCAISLRVTSGRASEQFFGPGTRLTVL.

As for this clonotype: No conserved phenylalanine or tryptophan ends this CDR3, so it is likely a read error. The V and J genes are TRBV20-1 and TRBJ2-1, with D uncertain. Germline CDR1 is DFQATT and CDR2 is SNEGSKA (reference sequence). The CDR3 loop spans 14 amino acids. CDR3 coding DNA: TGCAATGCTAGAGATTGGCGGAACTACAATGAGCAGTTCTTA. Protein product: CNARDWRNYNEQFL.

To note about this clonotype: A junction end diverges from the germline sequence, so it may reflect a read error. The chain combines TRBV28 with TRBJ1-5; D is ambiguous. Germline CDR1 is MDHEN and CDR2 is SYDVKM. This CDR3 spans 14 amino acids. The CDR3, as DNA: TGTGCCAGCAGTCACGGGATAGGCAAACAGCCCCAGCATTTT. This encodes CASSHGIGKQPQHF.

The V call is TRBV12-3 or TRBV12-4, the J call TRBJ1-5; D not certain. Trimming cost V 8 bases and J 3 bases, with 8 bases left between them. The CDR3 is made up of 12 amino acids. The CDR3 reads CASDTINQPQHF. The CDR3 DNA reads TGTGCCAGCGATACCATCAATCAGCCCCAGCATTTT.

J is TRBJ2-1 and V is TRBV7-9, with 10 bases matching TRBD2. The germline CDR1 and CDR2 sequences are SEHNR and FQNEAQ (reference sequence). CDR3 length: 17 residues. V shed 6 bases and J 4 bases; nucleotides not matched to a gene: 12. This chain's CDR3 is CASSPRRTSGPYNEQFF. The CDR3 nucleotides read TGTGCCAGCAGTCCAAGGCGGACTAGCGGCCCTTACAATGAGCAGTTCTTC.

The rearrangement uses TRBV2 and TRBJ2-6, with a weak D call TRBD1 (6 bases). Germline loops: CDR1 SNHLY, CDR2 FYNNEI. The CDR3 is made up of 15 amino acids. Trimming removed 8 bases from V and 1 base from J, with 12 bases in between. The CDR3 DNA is TGTGCCAGCGCCCGGACAGCTTCTGGGGCCAACGTCCTGACTTTC. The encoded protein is CASARTASGANVLTF.

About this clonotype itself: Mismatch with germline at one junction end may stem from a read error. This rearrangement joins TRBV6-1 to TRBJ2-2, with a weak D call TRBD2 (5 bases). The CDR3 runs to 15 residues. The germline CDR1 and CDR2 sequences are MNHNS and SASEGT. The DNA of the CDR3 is TGTGCCAGCAGTGAGTTAGCGTGGAACACCGGGAAGCTGTTTTTC. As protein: CASSELAWNTGKLFF.

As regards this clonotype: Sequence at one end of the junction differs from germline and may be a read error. CDR3 DNA sequence: TGTGACAGCAGCTTGGAACCGGGACAGGTATTCACTGTGCAGTTCTTC. Protein product: CDSSLEPGQVFTVQFF. V is TRBV11-2 and J is TRBJ2-1, with 8 positions matching TRBD1. Germline V CDR1 and CDR2: SGHAT, FQNNGV. The CDR3 runs to 16 residues.

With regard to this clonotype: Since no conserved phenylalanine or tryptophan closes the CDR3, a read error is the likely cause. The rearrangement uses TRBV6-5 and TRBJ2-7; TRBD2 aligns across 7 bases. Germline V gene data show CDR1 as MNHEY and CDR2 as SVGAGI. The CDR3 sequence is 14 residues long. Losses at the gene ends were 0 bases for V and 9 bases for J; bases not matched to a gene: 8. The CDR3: CASSYSPGRNVQYS. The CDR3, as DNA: TGTGCCAGCAGTTACTCGCCCGGGAGGAACGTGCAGTACTCC.